This TCR beta chain was observed in a study of Ad26.COV2.S vaccination and SARS-CoV-2 variants. Specified treatment: some 20 received Ad26.COV2.S at low or high dose, single or two shots; about 5 received placebo; per-sample allocation not given. After the first vaccine or placebo injection, samples were drawn on day 63. The method was immunoSEQ multiplex PCR; TCRdb's version includes in-frame clones alone and lacks a portion of them. The table lists 400,000 to 450,000 clones, about nine tenths of them singletons. Note on this clone: As yet, its antigen is unknown.

Findings and caveats of the study: Similar non-spike TCR breadth was seen in vaccine and placebo recipients.

Sequenced material: peripheral blood, taken in a trial of Ad26.COV2.S vaccine versus placebo. This receptor was identified in a person between 18 and 60 years old who received the Ad26.COV2.S COVID-19 vaccine or a placebo.

CDR3 in DNA: TGCGCCAGCAGCCAAGAGAGGCTAGCGGGAGAGTATACGCAGTATTTT. Translating it yields CASSQERLAGEYTQYF. The genes are TRBV4-1 and TRBJ2-3; TRBD2 matches at 10 bases. Germline V gene lookup returns CDR1 MGHRA and CDR2 YSYEKL. Losses at the gene ends were 0 bases for V and 7 bases for J; bases not matched to a gene: 7. This CDR3 is 16 amino acids long.